These 32 T cell receptor beta chains were sequenced from one sample in a study of cytomegalovirus exposure and HLA in healthy donors. Researchers ran the PCR with 60 Vbeta and 13 Jbeta primers. Some clones are missing from TCRdb's copy, which holds only in-frame ones; the method was immunoSEQ multiplex PCR. The table for this sample gives some 120,000 clones. The sample consisted of PBMCs. These receptors all come from a man younger than 35 in good health and CMV-seronegative.

The chain couples TRBV28 to TRBJ2-7; 7 positions match TRBD1. The CDR3 runs 16 residues. Germline trimming cut 6 bases from V and 0 bases from J; bases unmatched to any gene: 11. Germline V gene data show CDR1 as MDHEN and CDR2 as SYDVKM. This chain's CDR3 is CASRTRGQTRSYEQYF. CDR3 coding DNA: TGTGCCAGCAGAACAAGGGGGCAGACCCGCTCCTACGAGCAGTACTTC.

The V gene is TRBV19, the J gene TRBJ1-1; D is perhaps TRBD1 (6 bases). The CDR3 is made up of 15 amino acids. CDR1 LNHDA and CDR2 SQIVND come from the germline V gene (reference sequence). V lost 5 bases and J lost 0, with 13 bases in between. CDR3 nucleotides: TGTGCCAGTAGTGATGGGGGGGCCATGAACACTGAAGCTTTCTTT. The encoded protein is CASSDGGAMNTEAFF.

The CDR3 nucleotides read TGTGCCAGCTCACCAATGTATACGGGGGGATACAATGAGCAGTTCTTC. Translating gives CASSPMYTGGYNEQFF. The rearrangement links TRBV18 to TRBJ2-1; TRBD2 aligns across 7 bases. Germline values: CDR1 KGHSH, CDR2 LQKENI. Trimming took 2 bases from V and 4 from J; bases not matched to a gene: 8. There are 16 residues in the CDR3.

The V and J genes are TRBV19 and TRBJ2-5; tentative D call: TRBD2 (5 bases). This CDR3 contains 15 residues. Germline lookup yields CDR1 LNHDA and CDR2 SQIVND (reference sequence). V dropped 6 bases and J dropped 5 bases, with 19 bases sitting between them. CDR3 sequence: CASRGNSGSGETQYF. For the CDR3, the DNA is TGTGCCAGTAGAGGAAATTCGGGCTCGGGGGAGACCCAGTACTTC.

The gene calls are TRBV10-2 and TRBJ1-1; D call uncertain. The CDR3 consists of 14 residues. The germline gives CDR1 WSHSY, CDR2 SAAADI. V lost 2 bases, J lost 0 bases, and 7 bases lay in between. In DNA, the CDR3 is TGCGCCAGCAGTGAGGCACACATGAACACTGAAGCTTTCTTT. Its protein product is CASSEAHMNTEAFF.

This sequence joins TRBV20-1 and TRBJ2-7; D possibly corresponds to TRBD2 (6 bases). In germline, CDR1 is DFQATT, CDR2 SNEGSKA (reference sequence). This CDR3 spans 11 amino acids. V was pared by 4 bases and J by 7 bases, with 11 bases between. The CDR3 here is CSAIGGAEQYF. CDR3 nucleotides: TGCAGTGCTATCGGGGGTGCAGAGCAGTACTTC.

The J gene is TRBJ1-2, the V gene TRBV18, with 9 bases lining up with TRBD1. CDR1 and CDR2 from the germline V gene are KGHSH and LQKENI. The ends lost 1 base at V and 8 bases at J; junction bases unmatched: 2. The CDR3 has 13 amino acids. The CDR3 DNA is TGTGCCAGCTCACCACGGGACAGGGAAGGCTACACCTTC. Amino acid sequence: CASSPRDREGYTF.

V is TRBV7-8 and J is TRBJ2-1, with 8 bases fitting TRBD1. The germline V gene has CDR1 SGHVS and CDR2 FQNEAQ. The CDR3 extends over 11 amino acids. The V and J ends lost 3 bases and 15 bases, in that order; junction bases with no gene match: 4. CDR3 residues: CASSFTGGRFF. The CDR3 DNA follows: TGTGCCAGCAGCTTCACAGGGGGTCGGTTCTTC.

The chain uses TRBV7-8 and TRBJ2-7; D possibly corresponds to TRBD1 (5 bases). The ends were cut back, 7 bases at V and 3 bases at J, with 22 bases in the middle. The germline gives CDR1 SGHVS, CDR2 FQNEAQ. The CDR3 length is 16 residues. CDR3 sequence reads: CASTHPIGARYYEQYF. CDR3 in DNA: TGTGCCAGCACCCATCCTATAGGGGCCCGATACTACGAGCAGTACTTC.

Comments on this clone: At one end, the junction sequence differs from germline, possibly due to a read error. This CDR3 reads CASSASGDTIYF. CDR3 bases: TGTGCCAGCTCGGCCTCTGGAGACACCATATATTTT. The chain recombines TRBV18 with TRBJ1-3, with D unclear. The germline V gene encodes CDR1 KGHSH and CDR2 LQKENI. The CDR3 loop spans 12 amino acids.

The chain uses TRBV5-4 and TRBJ2-5; the D gene is possibly TRBD1 (6 bases). CDR1 is SGHNT and CDR2 is YYREEE in the germline V gene (reference sequence). V lost 5 bases to trimming and J lost 1 base, with 18 bases between them. This CDR3 contains 16 residues. The CDR3 sequence is CASSYVGRQAQETQYF. The CDR3 DNA sequence: TGTGCCAGCAGTTACGTCGGGCGACAGGCCCAAGAGACCCAGTACTTC.

The chain carries TRBV7-9 and TRBJ2-1, with D maybe TRBD1 (6 bases). The CDR3 loop spans 14 amino acids. CDR1 SEHNR and CDR2 FQNEAQ come from the germline V gene (reference sequence). V was clipped by 4 bases and J by 2 bases, with 9 bases between them. CDR3 protein: CASSSRGTYNEQFF. In DNA form, the CDR3 reads TGTGCCAGCAGCTCCAGGGGTACCTACAATGAGCAGTTCTTC.

The rearrangement joins TRBV29-1 to TRBJ1-2; D may be TRBD1 (5 bases). CDR1 is SQVTM, CDR2 ANQGSEA, per germline. The CDR3 length is 12 residues. V was pared by 5 bases and J by 8 bases, with 15 bases between. In DNA form, the CDR3 reads TGCAGCGTTAACCAAGGGGCGAGCGGCTACACCTTC. This sequence encodes CSVNQGASGYTF.

V usage is TRBV6-1 and J usage is TRBJ2-7; 8 bases agree with TRBD1. There are 12 residues in the CDR3. V shed 7 bases, J shed 4 bases, and the junction held 3 bases outside the gene matches. Per the germline V gene, CDR1 is MNHNS and CDR2 is SASEGT. CDR3 bases: TGTGCCAGCATTGGACAGGGTTACGAGCAGTACTTC. Residues: CASIGQGYEQYF.

The chain employs TRBV7-4 and TRBJ2-2; 8 nucleotides align to TRBD2. The V gene end was trimmed by 5 bases and the J gene end by 2 bases; junction bases not matched to a gene: 4. Germline V lookup: CDR1 SGHVT, CDR2 SQSDAQ. This CDR3 is built from 15 residues. The CDR3 coding sequence is TGTGCCAGCAGCCCACGGGGGGGCAACACCGGGGAGCTGTTTTTT. Translation gives CASSPRGGNTGELFF.

The genes are TRBV2 and TRBJ1-2; D is possibly TRBD1 (5 bases). This CDR3 region has 13 residues. Germline lookup yields CDR1 SNHLY and CDR2 FYNNEI. V lost 6 bases, J lost 6 bases, and 14 bases lay in between. DNA of the CDR3: TGTGCCAGCAGGGGACCCGGGGAGGATGGCTACACCTTC. It encodes CASRGPGEDGYTF.

The chain carries TRBV11-3 and TRBJ1-1, with D unresolved. The CDR3 consists of 13 residues. Looked up from germline, CDR1 is SGHNT and CDR2 is YENEEA. The V end was cut by 4 bases, the J end by 4 bases, with 10 bases between. DNA for the CDR3: TGTGCCAGCAGCTCACCCGGGTTCACTGAAGCTTTCTTT. The encoded protein is CASSSPGFTEAFF.

V and J are TRBV19 and TRBJ2-2; possibly TRBD2 for D (6 bases). Trimming shortened V by 7 bases and J by 7 bases, and 10 bases separated the two germline ends. The CDR3 loop spans 12 amino acids. Germline values: CDR1 LNHDA, CDR2 SQIVND (reference sequence). DNA of the CDR3: TGTGCCAGTACCCTGGGGGGCGGGGAGCTGTTTTTT. Its protein is CASTLGGGELFF.

The V and J genes are TRBV10-2 and TRBJ1-1; 9 bases map to TRBD1. Germline-derived CDR1 and CDR2 are WSHSY and SAAADI. This CDR3 contains 14 residues. Germline trimming cut 6 bases from V and 0 bases from J; bases unmatched to any gene: 2. DNA for the CDR3: TGCGCCAGCAGAAGGACAGGGGTGAACACTGAAGCTTTCTTT. It is translated as CASRRTGVNTEAFF.

This rearrangement joins TRBV2 to TRBJ1-5; 12 positions agree with TRBD1. The CDR3 covers 14 residues. After removal of 4 bases from V and 8 bases from J, the junction contained 3 bases not matched to a gene. Per the germline V gene, CDR1 is SNHLY and CDR2 is FYNNEI. The CDR3 bases are TGTGCCAGCAGTGGGGACAGGGGGCTGGAGCCCCAGCATTTT. Protein: CASSGDRGLEPQHF. Filled out from reference TRBV2 and TRBJ1-5, the complete variable domain reads EPEVTQTPSHQVTQMGQEVILRCVPISNHLYFYWYRQILGQKVEFLVSFYNNEISEKSEIFDDQFSVERPDGSNFTLKIRSTKLEDSAMYFCASSGDRGLEPQHFGDGTRLSIL.

V and J are TRBV7-6 and TRBJ2-2; a weak D match, TRBD1 (7 bases). With 6 bases removed from V and 4 bases from J, the gap between germline ends came to 12 bases. The CDR3 has 14 amino acids. Germline V gene lookup returns CDR1 SGHVS and CDR2 FNYEAQ. CDR3: CASRRQGGTGELFF. The CDR3 nucleotides are TGTGCCAGCAGGAGACAGGGAGGCACCGGGGAGCTGTTTTTT.

The chain joins TRBV27 to TRBJ1-2; unclear D gene. V shed 7 bases and J shed 7 bases, with 19 bases lying between them. The CDR3 is made up of 14 amino acids. In germline, CDR1 is MNHEY, CDR2 SMNVEV (reference sequence). The CDR3 here is CASTPSGGGVGYTF. For the CDR3, the DNA is TGTGCCAGCACCCCATCGGGAGGTGGAGTTGGCTACACCTTC.

V and J are TRBV7-9 and TRBJ1-5; no firm D call. Trimming pared 4 bases from V and 2 bases from J, leaving 6 bases between. The CDR3 consists of 13 residues. Germline values: CDR1 SEHNR, CDR2 FQNEAQ (reference sequence). The CDR3 loop reads CASSYQGNQPQHF. CDR3 DNA sequence: TGTGCCAGCAGCTACCAGGGCAATCAGCCCCAGCATTTT.

This chain's CDR3 is CASSFGGSDYGYTF. The CDR3 DNA follows: TGTGCCAGCAGCTTTGGAGGGAGTGACTATGGCTACACCTTC. This chain links TRBV11-2 with TRBJ1-2; D is uncertain. CDR1 is SGHAT, CDR2 FQNNGV, per germline. The CDR3 sequence is 14 residues long. The V end lost 3 bases, the J end lost 3 bases, and 11 bases lay between the germline ends.

The chain uses TRBV2 and TRBJ1-1; the match to TRBD1 covers 7 bases. Germline CDR1 is SNHLY and CDR2 is FYNNEI. The CDR3 spans 15 residues. The trim removed 6 bases at V and 1 base at J, leaving 8 bases unmatched. This chain's CDR3 is CASSPLRQGNTEAFF. The CDR3 nucleotides read TGTGCCAGCAGCCCCCTTAGACAGGGGAACACTGAAGCTTTCTTT.

This sequence joins TRBV7-2 and TRBJ2-6, with 8 positions matching TRBD1. This CDR3 comprises 15 residues. Per the germline V gene, CDR1 is SGHTA and CDR2 is FQGNSA. J gave up 4 bases and V 6 bases, and 5 bases lay outside the gene matches. The CDR3 is CASRGQGPGANVLTF. CDR3 nucleotide sequence: TGTGCCAGCAGAGGACAGGGACCCGGGGCCAACGTCCTGACTTTC.

The chain joins TRBV6-1 to TRBJ2-7; 9 nucleotides align to TRBD1. There are 14 residues in the CDR3. Germline V lookup: CDR1 MNHNS, CDR2 SASEGT. The trim removed 7 bases at V and 4 bases at J, leaving 8 bases unmatched. The CDR3 nucleotides read TGTGCCAGCAATCTTGGACAGGGGCTTTACGAGCAGTACTTC. This encodes CASNLGQGLYEQYF.

This chain uses TRBV30 with TRBJ1-5; a possible D gene is TRBD1 (6 bases). Germline V gene sequence: CDR1 GTSNPN, CDR2 SVGIG (reference sequence). CDR3 length: 15 residues. Deletions cut 3 bases from V and 4 bases from J, with 16 bases between. DNA of the CDR3: TGTGCCTGGAGCACGAGGCAGGGGACGAATCAGCCCCAGCATTTT. It is translated as CAWSTRQGTNQPQHF.

This chain uses TRBV27 with TRBJ2-7; 9 nucleotides agree with TRBD1. Germline assignment: CDR1 MNHEY and CDR2 SMNVEV (reference sequence). This CDR3 contains 16 residues. The V and J ends lost 6 bases and 1 base, in that order; junction bases with no gene match: 10. The CDR3: CASRRWGQGPSYEQYF. DNA of the CDR3: TGTGCCAGCAGGCGGTGGGGACAGGGTCCTTCCTACGAGCAGTACTTC.

This rearrangement joins TRBV28 to TRBJ1-4; TRBD1 might be the D (6 bases). The length of the CDR3 is 15 residues. Germline V gene data show CDR1 as MDHEN and CDR2 as SYDVKM. V was cut by 7 bases and J by 8 bases, with 20 bases left in between. Here the CDR3 reads CASTLTQGRHEKLFF. CDR3 DNA: TGTGCCAGCACCCTTACACAGGGACGTCACGAAAAACTGTTTTTT.

V is TRBV6-5 and J is TRBJ1-1; 7 nucleotides agree with TRBD1. V lost 5 bases, J lost 1 base, and 7 bases stayed unmatched. The CDR3 consists of 15 residues. The germline CDR1 and CDR2 sequences are MNHEY and SVGAGI. The CDR3 sequence: CASSVGQVTNTEAFF. As DNA, the CDR3 is TGTGCCAGCAGTGTAGGACAGGTGACGAACACTGAAGCTTTCTTT.

The chain joins TRBV10-1 to TRBJ1-1, with D possibly TRBD1 on 5 matching bases. Trimming pared 2 bases from V and 2 bases from J, leaving 6 bases between. The germline V gene encodes CDR1 WNHNN and CDR2 SYGVQD (reference sequence). The CDR3 runs 13 residues. The CDR3 loop is CASSEGQNTEAFF. As DNA, the CDR3 is TGCGCCAGCAGTGAGGGACAAAACACTGAAGCTTTCTTT.